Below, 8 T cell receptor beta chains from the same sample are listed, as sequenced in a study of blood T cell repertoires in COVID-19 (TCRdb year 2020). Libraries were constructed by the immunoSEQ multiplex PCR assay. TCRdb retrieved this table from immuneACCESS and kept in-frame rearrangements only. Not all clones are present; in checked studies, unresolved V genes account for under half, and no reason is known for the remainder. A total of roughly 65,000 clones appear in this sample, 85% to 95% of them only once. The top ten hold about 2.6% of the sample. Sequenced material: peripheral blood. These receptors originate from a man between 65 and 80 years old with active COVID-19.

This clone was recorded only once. CDR3 nucleotides: TGTGCCAGCAGTTACAGAGGGCAGGGGAATGAGCAGTTCTTC. Translated: CASSYRGQGNEQFF. The chain links TRBV6-5 to TRBJ2-1; D is possibly TRBD1 (6 bases). V lost 2 bases to trimming and J lost 7 bases, with 12 bases between them. CDR1 and CDR2 (germline): MNHEY, SVGAGI. The CDR3 is 14 amino acids.

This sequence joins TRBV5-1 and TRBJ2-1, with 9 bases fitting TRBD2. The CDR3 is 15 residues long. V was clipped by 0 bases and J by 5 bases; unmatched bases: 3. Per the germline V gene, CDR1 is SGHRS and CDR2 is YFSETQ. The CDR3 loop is CASSLGGGADNEQFF. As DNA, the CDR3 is TGCGCCAGCAGCTTGGGCGGGGGGGCCGACAATGAGCAGTTCTTC.

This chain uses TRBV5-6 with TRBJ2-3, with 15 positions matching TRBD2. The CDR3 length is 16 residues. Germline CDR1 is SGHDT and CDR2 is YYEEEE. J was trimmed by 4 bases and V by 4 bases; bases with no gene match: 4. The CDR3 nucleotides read TGTGCCAGCAGCAGGACTAGCGGGGGGGCCGCAGATACGCAGTATTTT. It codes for CASSRTSGGAADTQYF. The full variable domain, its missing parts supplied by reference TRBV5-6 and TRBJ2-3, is DAGVTQSPTHLIKTRGQQVTLRCSPKSGHDTVSWYQQALGQGPQFIFQYYEEEERQRGNFPDRFSGHQFPNYSSELNVNALLLGDSALYLCASSRTSGGAADTQYFGPGTRLTVL.

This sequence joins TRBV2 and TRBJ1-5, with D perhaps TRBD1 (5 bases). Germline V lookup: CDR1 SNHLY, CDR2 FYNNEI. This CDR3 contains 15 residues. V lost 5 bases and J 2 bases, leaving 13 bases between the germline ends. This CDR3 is CASSLDSRGNQPQHF. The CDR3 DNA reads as TGTGCCAGCAGTCTCGATTCCAGGGGCAATCAGCCCCAGCATTTT.

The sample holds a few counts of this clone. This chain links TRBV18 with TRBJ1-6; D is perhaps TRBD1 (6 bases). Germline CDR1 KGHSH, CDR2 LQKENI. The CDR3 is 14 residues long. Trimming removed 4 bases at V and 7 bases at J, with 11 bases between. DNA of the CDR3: TGTGCCAGCTCACGACAGGATGAGAATTCACCCCTCCACTTT. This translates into CASSRQDENSPLHF.

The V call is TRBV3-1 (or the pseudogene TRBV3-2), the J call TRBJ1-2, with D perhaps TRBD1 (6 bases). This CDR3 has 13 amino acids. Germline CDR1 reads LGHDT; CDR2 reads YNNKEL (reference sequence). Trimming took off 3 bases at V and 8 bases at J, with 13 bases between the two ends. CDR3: CASSQGAKSGYTF. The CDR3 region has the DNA TGTGCCAGCAGCCAGGGGGCTAAATCGGGCTACACCTTC.

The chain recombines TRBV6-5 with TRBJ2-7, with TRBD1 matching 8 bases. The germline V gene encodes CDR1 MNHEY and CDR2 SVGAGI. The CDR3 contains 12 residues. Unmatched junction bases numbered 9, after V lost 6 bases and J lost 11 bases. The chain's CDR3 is CASRADREIEYV. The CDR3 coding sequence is TGTGCCAGCAGGGCGGACAGGGAAATTGAGTACGTC.

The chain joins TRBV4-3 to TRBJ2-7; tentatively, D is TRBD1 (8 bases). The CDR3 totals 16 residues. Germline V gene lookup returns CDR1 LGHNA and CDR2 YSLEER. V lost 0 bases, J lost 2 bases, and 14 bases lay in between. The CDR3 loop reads CASSQDATGGAYEQYF. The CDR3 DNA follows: TGCGCCAGCAGCCAAGATGCCACAGGGGGGGCCTACGAGCAGTACTTC.